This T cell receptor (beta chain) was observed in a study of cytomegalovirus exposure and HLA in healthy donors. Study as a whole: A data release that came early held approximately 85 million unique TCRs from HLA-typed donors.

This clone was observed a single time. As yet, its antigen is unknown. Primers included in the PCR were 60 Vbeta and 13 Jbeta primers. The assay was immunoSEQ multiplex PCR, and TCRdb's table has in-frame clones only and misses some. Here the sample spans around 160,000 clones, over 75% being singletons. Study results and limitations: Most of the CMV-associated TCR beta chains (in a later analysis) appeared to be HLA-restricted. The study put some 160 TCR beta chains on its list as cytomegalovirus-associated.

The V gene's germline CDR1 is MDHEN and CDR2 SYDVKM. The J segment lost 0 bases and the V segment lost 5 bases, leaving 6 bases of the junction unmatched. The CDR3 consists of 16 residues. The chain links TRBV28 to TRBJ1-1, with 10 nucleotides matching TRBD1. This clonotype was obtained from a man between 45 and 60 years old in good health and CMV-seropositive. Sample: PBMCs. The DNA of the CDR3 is TGTGCCAGCAGTCCCCAGGGACAGGGGCTGAACACTGAAGCTTTCTTT. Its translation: CASSPQGQGLNTEAFF.